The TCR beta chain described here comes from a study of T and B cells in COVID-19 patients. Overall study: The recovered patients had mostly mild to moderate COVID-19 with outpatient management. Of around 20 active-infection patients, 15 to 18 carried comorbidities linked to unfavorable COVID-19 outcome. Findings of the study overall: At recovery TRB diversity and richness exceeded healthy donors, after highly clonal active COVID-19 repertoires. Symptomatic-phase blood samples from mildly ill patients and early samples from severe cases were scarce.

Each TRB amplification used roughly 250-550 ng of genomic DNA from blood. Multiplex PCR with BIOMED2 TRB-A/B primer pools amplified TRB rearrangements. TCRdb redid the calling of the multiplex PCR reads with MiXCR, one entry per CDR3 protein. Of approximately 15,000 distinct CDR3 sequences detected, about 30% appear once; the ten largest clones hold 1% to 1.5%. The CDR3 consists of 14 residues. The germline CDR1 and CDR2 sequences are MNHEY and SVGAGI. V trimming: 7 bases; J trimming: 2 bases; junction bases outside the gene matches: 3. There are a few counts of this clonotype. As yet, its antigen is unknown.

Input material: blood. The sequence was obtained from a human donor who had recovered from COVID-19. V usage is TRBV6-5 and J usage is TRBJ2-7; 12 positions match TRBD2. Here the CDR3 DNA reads TGTGCCAGCACTGGACTAGCGGGGCCCTACGAGCAGTACTTC. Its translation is CASTGLAGPYEQYF.